This T cell receptor (beta chain) originates from a study of blood T cell repertoires in COVID-19. At the level of the study: Samples representing acute and convalescent COVID-19 were sourced from the United States, Italy and Spain. Sources were T cells, B-cell-depleted T cells, or PBMCs; the material itself was cDNA or gDNA.

Original data processing: Researchers report that nucleated cell counts were estimated from reference gene primer amplification. Profiled with immunoSEQ multiplex PCR; TCRdb holds only in-frame clones, not every one. From that table come the V and J calls and clone size; the DNA was used to work out D and trimming. The sample holds about 230,000 clones, about nine tenths seen once. This clone was observed once. The CDR3 spans 18 residues. The sequencing sample was made of PBMCs or T cells enriched from blood (not recorded which). The sequence was obtained from a woman aged 25 to 45 with acute COVID-19. The chain combines TRBV21-1 with TRBJ1-1. TRBV21-1 is annotated as a pseudogene. In DNA, the CDR3 is TGTGCCAGCAGGGGAGGGGCTCGATACTCAATACCGAAGCCACCGGCTTTCTTT. Its protein product is CASRGGARYSIPKPPAFF.